The clone carrying this T cell receptor (beta chain) was observed a handful of times. Libraries were prepared by immunoSEQ multiplex PCR; TCRdb keeps only in-frame clonotypes and omits some of them. This sample has about 75,000 clones, with around 84% found just once. This entry is derived from a study of T cell clones after liver transplantation. The ends lost 6 bases at V and 2 bases at J; junction bases unmatched: 5. This CDR3 is 14 amino acids long. The germline gives CDR1 LNHDA, CDR2 SQIVND (reference sequence). This clonotype was sampled from a human patient who received a liver transplant. Some T cells may trace back to the graft donor. The source material was CD4+ T cells from blood, sampled around 48 months after liver transplant. The chain combines TRBV19 with TRBJ2-7; 9 bases match TRBD1. The CDR3 sequence is CASSPGQGTYEQYF. CDR3 sequence (DNA): TGTGCCAGTAGCCCTGGACAGGGGACCTACGAGCAGTACTTC.